This T cell receptor beta chain was recovered during a study of cytomegalovirus exposure and HLA in healthy donors. Whole-study context: The roughly 130 validation repertoires used the same platform as the 650 to 850 first-cohort repertoires (as reported by a later analysis).

Findings of the study overall: The study put 150 to 200 TCR beta chains on its list as cytomegalovirus-associated.

With respect to this clone: Its antigen is currently unknown.

The germline gives CDR1 KGHSH, CDR2 LQKENI. The CDR3 is 15 amino acids. The V gene end was trimmed by 5 bases and the J gene end by 8 bases; junction bases not matched to a gene: 9. The method was immunoSEQ multiplex PCR; TCRdb's version includes in-frame clones alone and lacks a portion of them. The table shows about 130,000 clones, with 89% occurring only once. Sequences were obtained from PBMCs. This chain connects TRBV18 to TRBJ2-2; 9 positions agree with TRBD1. The receptor comes from a woman between 18 and 29 years old in good health and CMV-seropositive. The CDR3 region has the DNA TGTGCCAGCTCATCCGGACAGGGGCAAGCGGGGGAGCTGTTTTTT. Translated: CASSSGQGQAGELFF.